The clone carrying this T cell receptor beta chain came up many times. Its antigen remains unidentified. The sample is drawn from a study of neurological immune-mediated disorders. Germline CDR1 and CDR2: SGHRS and YFSETQ. V lost 2 bases and J lost 10, with 13 bases in between. The CDR3 totals 13 residues. Study findings and constraints: There was no association between the multiple sclerosis repertoire cluster and any clinical or MRI feature. The repertoires of 18 of 34 multiple sclerosis patients fell into one related-CDR3 cluster (a possible signature) under phylogenetic grouping.

A 10-nucleotide random UMI tagged transcripts in template-switch 5'RACE cDNA synthesis. TCRdb fed the 5' RACE reads into MiXCR, producing one record per CDR3 protein. This sample yields tens of thousands of distinct CDR3 sequences, of which around 2.6% are seen a single time; around 1.1% belongs to the top ten. This chain joins TRBV5-1 and TRBJ2-1; a weak D match, TRBD2 (5 bases). The sample consisted of PBMCs. The sequence was obtained from a woman aged 25 to 39 with multiple sclerosis. The CDR3 sequence: CASSFRELGEQFF. DNA of the CDR3: TGCGCCAGCAGCTTTAGGGAGTTGGGGGAGCAGTTCTTC.